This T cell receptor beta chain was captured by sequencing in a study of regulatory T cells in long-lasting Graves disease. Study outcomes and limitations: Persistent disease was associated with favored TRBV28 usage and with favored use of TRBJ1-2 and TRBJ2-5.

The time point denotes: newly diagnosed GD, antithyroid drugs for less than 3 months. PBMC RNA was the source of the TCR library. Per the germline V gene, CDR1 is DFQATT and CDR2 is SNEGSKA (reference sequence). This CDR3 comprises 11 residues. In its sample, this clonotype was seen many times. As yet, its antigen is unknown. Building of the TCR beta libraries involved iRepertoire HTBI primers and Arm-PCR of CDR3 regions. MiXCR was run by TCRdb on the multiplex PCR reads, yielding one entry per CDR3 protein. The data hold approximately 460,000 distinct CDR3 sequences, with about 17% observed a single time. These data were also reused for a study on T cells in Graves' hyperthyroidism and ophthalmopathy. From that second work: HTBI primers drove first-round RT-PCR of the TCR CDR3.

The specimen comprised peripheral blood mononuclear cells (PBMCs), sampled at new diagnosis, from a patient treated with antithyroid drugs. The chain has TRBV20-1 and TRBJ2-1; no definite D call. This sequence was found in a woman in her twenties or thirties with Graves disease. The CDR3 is CSRRTRNEQFF. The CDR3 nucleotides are TGCAGCCGGCGGACCCGGAATGAGCAGTTCTTC.